This note documents a single T cell receptor beta chain sequence. As yet, its antigen is unknown. This entry belongs to a study of Ad26.COV2.S vaccination and SARS-CoV-2 variants. Overall study findings and caveats: Total responses of T cells may have been underestimated by the analyses of TCR breadth and depth. Placebo recipients showed lower spike-specific TCR breadth than vaccinees.

Using immunoSEQ multiplex PCR, the repertoire was profiled, and TCRdb retains in-frame clones only, with some absent. Among a few hundred thousand clones, roughly 84% were seen once, and the ten largest hold around 3.5%. Sample treatment: approximately 18 received Ad26.COV2.S at low or high dose, single or two shots; about five received placebo; per-sample allocation not given. Sampling was performed 63 days after the first vaccine or placebo injection. This Boston cohort included adults aged 18-55 years. Its platform was an Ad26 vector, and its expressed antigen was Wuhan-strain SARS-CoV-2 spike. Trimming took 3 bases from V and 0 from J, leaving 8 bases between them. This CDR3 spans 14 amino acids. The germline gives CDR1 MNHNS, CDR2 SASEGT.

Sequencing was performed on peripheral blood, taken in a trial of Ad26.COV2.S vaccine versus placebo. The source is a person between 18 and 59 years old who received the Ad26.COV2.S COVID-19 vaccine or a placebo. The rearrangement uses TRBV6-1 and TRBJ1-1; D unclear. CDR3 DNA sequence: TGTGCCAGCAGTGACCCCTCGATGAACACTGAAGCTTTCTTT. Amino acids: CASSDPSMNTEAFF.